Each of the 6 T cell receptor beta chains below was sequenced from the same sample in a study of cytomegalovirus exposure and HLA in healthy donors. The data were produced by immunoSEQ multiplex PCR, yet TCRdb's version contains in-frame clones alone and is incomplete. This table holds 250,000 to 350,000 clones, roughly 90% found once. The sequencing sample was made of PBMCs. These receptors originate from a woman in her late teens or twenties in good health and CMV-seronegative.

This chain uses TRBV2 with TRBJ2-2; D is possibly TRBD2 (6 bases). With 4 bases removed from V and 0 bases from J, the gap between germline ends came to 18 bases. Germline-derived CDR1 and CDR2 are SNHLY and FYNNEI. The CDR3 loop spans 18 amino acids. The CDR3 DNA reads TGTGCCAGCAGTGTTTCTGTTCTAGCGAACACGAACACCGGGGAGCTGTTTTTT. It specifies CASSVSVLANTNTGELFF.

This clone came up once. The CDR3 sequence is CASSPLPGTDLGYTF. The CDR3, as DNA: TGTGCCAGCTCACCACTCCCCGGGACAGACCTTGGCTACACCTTC. The chain joins TRBV18 to TRBJ1-2; 7 nucleotides agree with TRBD1. The ends lost 1 base at V and 7 bases at J; junction bases unmatched: 9. CDR3 size: 15 residues. The germline V gene has CDR1 KGHSH and CDR2 LQKENI.

The chain has TRBV25-1 and TRBJ2-5; D is perhaps TRBD2 (5 bases). The CDR3 contains 13 residues. The V end was cut by 0 bases, the J end by 5 bases, with 7 bases between. Per the germline V gene, CDR1 is MGHDK and CDR2 is SYGVNS. The CDR3 is CASSEYSGETQYF. The DNA for the CDR3 is TGTGCCAGCAGTGAATACAGCGGCGAGACCCAGTACTTC.

The chain carries TRBV4-1 and TRBJ1-1; a weak D match, TRBD1 (6 bases). Trimming shortened V by 0 bases and J by 1 base, and 12 bases separated the two germline ends. From germline, CDR1 is MGHRA and CDR2 YSYEKL. CDR3 length equals 16 residues. This CDR3 is CASSQDLQGWNTEAFF. CDR3 DNA: TGCGCCAGCAGCCAAGATCTCCAGGGGTGGAACACTGAAGCTTTCTTT.

This chain connects TRBV27 to TRBJ1-6; possible D gene TRBD1, 6 bases. The CDR3 extends over 16 amino acids. V was shortened by 4 bases and J by 10 bases, with 20 bases between the two germline ends. In germline, CDR1 is MNHEY, CDR2 SMNVEV (reference sequence). CDR3 nucleotides: TGTGCCAGCAGTTCCCTACAGGGTTTAGGGGACTCACCCCTCCACTTT. Its protein is CASSSLQGLGDSPLHF.

The J gene is TRBJ2-7, the V gene TRBV7-2; 7 nucleotides line up with TRBD2. Germline loops: CDR1 SGHTA, CDR2 FQGNSA. The CDR3 is 15 amino acids. The ends lost 1 base at V and 2 bases at J; junction bases unmatched: 5. CDR3 bases: TGTGCCAGCAGCTTAGTTTCTAGCGGCGCCTACGAGCAGTACTTC. Translating gives CASSLVSSGAYEQYF.